This record covers a single TCR beta chain. The CDR3 length is 10 residues. Germline CDR1 reads SGHTA; CDR2 reads FQGTGA. Trimming took off 3 bases at V and 7 bases at J, with 4 bases between the two ends. The study sampled blood at baseline, cycle 4 day 1, and cycle 7 day 1. These data originate in a study of OX40 agonist ivuxolimab in advanced cancers. On the study more broadly: Ivuxolimab, which is an agonistic anti-OX40 (CD134) antibody, was administered to the patients.

TCRdb keeps only in-frame clones here, not all; method: immunoSEQ multiplex PCR. The sample contains just under 85,000 clones, roughly 85% of which appear only once. This TCR was recovered from an adult with an advanced solid tumor such as melanoma, head and neck, liver or kidney cancer. The chain links TRBV7-3 to TRBJ2-7; no definite D call. Source: CD4+ or CD8+ T cells sorted from blood, taken in a trial of the OX40 agonist ivuxolimab. The DNA for the CDR3 is TGTGCCAGCAGCTTGGGAGAGCAGTACTTC. Residues: CASSLGEQYF.